This T cell receptor (beta chain) was found in a study of neoadjuvant nivolumab and ipilimumab in lung cancer (TCRdb year 2020). Regarding the research as a whole: In the NEOSTAR trial, nivolumab was administered intravenously at 3 mg/kg on days 1, 15 and 29, and the combination arm also received ipilimumab 1 mg/kg on day 1 only. The study compared TCR repertoires in pretherapy (baseline) peripheral blood with TCR repertoires in tumors resected at surgery after neoadjuvant immune checkpoint blockade. Matched pretherapy and resected tumor pairs were analyzed for seven patients: four treated with nivolumab and three with nivolumab plus ipilimumab. A total of roughly 46 patients with operable NSCLC were treated in the trial, with about 23 randomized to nivolumab monotherapy and about 21 randomized to nivolumab plus ipilimumab. The primary endpoint of the trial was the rate of major pathologic response (MPR) in the intention-to-treat population of each study arm. General conclusions and limits of the study: Compared with tumor-adjacent uninvolved lung, resected tumors had greater TCR richness and clonality, and increases showed up in more of the dual-therapy-treated tumors. A positive correlation was observed between pretherapy blood TCR richness and richness in tumors resected after neoadjuvant therapy (Spearman R of about 0.8). A small number of samples was subjected to TCR sequencing. There was no significant correlation between TCR clonality and pathologic tumor regression, and just a single major-pathologic-response sample was available for the clonality-regression analysis. From pretherapy to surgery, tumor T-cell richness and clonality increased in three of three dual-therapy tumors but in only two of four nivolumab-treated tumors.

The meaning of the sample's time point label: at surgical resection after neoadjuvant nivolumab +/- ipilimumab. The samples were taken from NEOSTAR, a phase 2 randomized trial in operable NSCLC that tested neoadjuvant nivolumab or nivolumab plus ipilimumab, followed by surgery. Spanning cysteine to phenylalanine, the CDR3 consists of 16 amino acids. The DNA shown is the 48-base CDR3, in frame from base 1. CDR1 and CDR2 are drawn from the germline V gene: SGHRS, YFSETQ. After removal of 1 base from V and 7 bases from J, the junction retains 2 bases not matched to a gene. Library preparation employed the immunoSEQ multiplex PCR assay. Regarding the original processing steps: Richness and clonality were used to summarize the repertoires, and clones that significantly expanded or contracted between pre- and post-therapy samples were identified. TCRdb took over this immuneACCESS table, retaining in-frame rearrangements with V and J assigned. Such tables are incomplete; in checked studies, under half of the missing clones stem from an unresolved V gene, and the remainder is unexplained. V and J calls and clone size are as listed in that table; D and trimming were resolved from the DNA. A total of 25,000 to 35,000 clones appear in this sample, 92% of them only once. The top ten clones comprise 2% to 2.5% of the sample.

Regarding this clone: The specificity of this receptor is unknown. No per-base quality is available; no much larger clone lies one base away.

The receptor comes from an adult with non-small cell lung cancer. This receptor chain uses TRBV5-1 and TRBJ2-1, with 16 bases aligning to TRBD2. Here the sequenced sample was peripheral blood, taken after neoadjuvant nivolumab, alone or with ipilimumab, at or shortly before surgery. The CDR3 protein sequence reads: CASSLSGLAGGNEQFF. Read as DNA, the sequence is TGCGCCAGCAGCTTGTCGGGACTAGCGGGAGGGAATGAGCAGTTCTTC.